This TCR beta chain is from a study of identical twins' blood T cells. Study findings and constraints: Shared CDR3 clonotype counts tracked mainly the product of cloneset sizes.

Authors' methods: Each donor had about 90,000 to nearly 550,000 clonotypes. A single record per CDR3 protein comes from TCRdb applying MiXCR to the 5' RACE reads. TCRdb's processing, not the authors', yielded these V and J calls. This sample carries around 380,000 distinct CDR3 sequences, about 28% of them seen once, and the ten largest clones take around 5.6%. All three twin pairs grew up together with likely shared infections and vaccines. V was clipped by 6 bases and J by 0 bases; unmatched bases: 5. The CDR3 consists of 15 residues. Germline CDR1 reads MNHEY; CDR2 reads SVGAGI. On this clonotype itself: What it binds is unknown.

Sequencing used PBMCs. The gene calls are TRBV6-5 and TRBJ1-1; 9 nucleotides align to TRBD1. This TCR was sampled from a woman aged 18-49 years in good health. The CDR3 bases are TGTGCCAGCAGAACAGGGGGCAACATGAACACTGAAGCTTTCTTT. Translating it yields CASRTGGNMNTEAFF.